One sample yielded the 27 T cell receptor beta chains listed below, sequenced in a study of CD8+ T cells in alopecia areata (dated by TCRdb to between 2017 and 2018). The sample's treatment or condition label is to be understood as: oral pan-JAK inhibitor, 5-10 mg twice daily. Library construction relied on the immunoSEQ multiplex PCR assay. RNA was extracted from all samples and reverse transcribed into cDNA as template for TCR sequencing. Sourced from immuneACCESS, this table was stored by TCRdb with only in-frame sequences that have V and J called. A share of the clones is absent; for the studies checked, an unresolved V gene accounts for under half, and the remainder has no known explanation. This sample comprises about 210,000 clones, less than 45% of them detected only once. The ten largest clonotypes hold roughly 0.45% of the sample. This sample comprised CD4+ T cells sorted from blood, obtained at approximately week 30, from a patient treated with tofacitinib. Every receptor here comes from a human donor with alopecia areata.

The gene calls are TRBV18 and TRBJ2-7, with 9 bases aligning to TRBD1. Germline V gene sequence: CDR1 KGHSH, CDR2 LQKENI. The CDR3 is 13 residues long. Trimming removed 4 bases from V and 6 bases from J; junction bases left unmatched: 4. CDR3 coding DNA: TGTGCCAGCTCACGGGACAGGGCGGCCGAGCAGTACTTC. Its protein is CASSRDRAAEQYF. The whole variable domain, remainder taken from reference TRBV18 and TRBJ2-7, is NAGVMQNPRHLVRRRGQEARLRCSPMKGHSHVYWYRQLPEEGLKFMVYLQKENIIDESGMPKERFSAEFPKEGPSILRIQQVVRGDSAAYFCASSRDRAAEQYFGPGTRLTVT.

The CDR3 nucleotides read TGCGCCAGCAGCTTGGTTACGGGAGTAGGTTCCTACAATGAGCAGTTCTTC. It specifies CASSLVTGVGSYNEQFF. V is TRBV5-1 and J is TRBJ2-1, with D possibly TRBD2 on 6 matching bases. With 0 bases removed from V and 1 base from J, the gap between germline ends came to 14 bases. Germline CDR1 is SGHRS and CDR2 is YFSETQ. This CDR3 is built from 17 residues.

CDR3 protein: CASSSGSGTANSPLHF. The DNA of the CDR3 is TGCGCCAGCAGCTCGGGGTCCGGGACAGCCAATTCACCCCTCCACTTT. This chain connects TRBV5-1 to TRBJ1-6; 7 bases align to TRBD1. V dropped 3 bases and J dropped 7; count of bases not matched to a gene: 10. The CDR3 is 16 residues long. CDR1 is SGHRS and CDR2 is YFSETQ in the germline V gene.

This clone has a handful of counts. J is TRBJ2-3 and V is TRBV5-1, with unresolved D. The CDR3 length is 14 residues. V lost 2 bases and J lost 0, with 7 bases in between. Germline V gene sequence: CDR1 SGHRS, CDR2 YFSETQ. CDR3 protein: CASSLGRSTDTQYF. CDR3 DNA sequence: TGCGCCAGCAGCTTAGGTCGTAGCACAGATACGCAGTATTTT. The entire variable domain, with the rest obtained from reference TRBV5-1 and TRBJ2-3, is as follows: KAGVTQTPRYLIKTRGQQVTLSCSPISGHRSVSWYQQTPGQGLQFLFEYFSETQRNKGNFPGRFSGRQFSNSRSEMNVSTLELGDSALYLCASSLGRSTDTQYFGPGTRLTVL.

There are a few counts of this clone. The chain recombines TRBV19 with TRBJ2-6, with TRBD1 as a possible D gene (5 bases). Deletions cut 7 bases from V and 2 bases from J, with 12 bases between. Germline CDR1 reads LNHDA; CDR2 reads SQIVND (reference sequence). The CDR3 has 15 amino acids. DNA for the CDR3: TGTGCCAGTACCCAGGGTTTGCCTGGGGCCAACGTCCTGACTTTC. It codes for CASTQGLPGANVLTF. Full variable domain (missing parts from reference TRBV19 and TRBJ2-6): DGGITQSPKYLFRKEGQNVTLSCEQNLNHDAMYWYRQDPGQGLRLIYYSQIVNDFQKGDIAEGYSVSREKKESFPLTVTSAQKNPTAFYLCASTQGLPGANVLTFGAGSRLTVL.

This clone was counted only a few times. This chain uses TRBV19 with TRBJ1-1, with a tentative D call TRBD1 (5 bases). Trimming removed 4 bases from V and 4 bases from J, with 13 bases in between. The CDR3 is made up of 14 amino acids. Germline CDR1 is LNHDA and CDR2 is SQIVND (reference sequence). The DNA of the CDR3 is TGTGCCAGTAGTACCTGGGCGAGGGGCACTGAAGCTTTCTTT. It specifies CASSTWARGTEAFF.

V usage is TRBV30 and J usage is TRBJ1-1; D might be TRBD1 (6 bases). CDR1 is GTSNPN and CDR2 is SVGIG in the germline V gene (reference sequence). The germline V and J ends were trimmed by 3 bases and 10 bases, with 15 bases remaining between them. This CDR3 is 12 amino acids long. CDR3 region: CAWRNYREGAFF. The DNA for the CDR3 is TGTGCCTGGAGGAACTACAGGGAAGGAGCTTTCTTT.

This clone came up a few times. V gene TRBV7-2 combines with J gene TRBJ1-5; the D is unclear. Germline loops: CDR1 SGHTA, CDR2 FQGNSA. The CDR3 runs to 12 residues. Trimming left V 6 bases short and J 9 bases short, with 12 bases between. CDR3 DNA: TGTGCCAGCAGGTTCCAGGTCGGGCCCCAGCATTTT. The encoded protein is CASRFQVGPQHF. Full variable domain (outside the CDR3, taken from reference TRBV7-2 and TRBJ1-5): GAGVSQSPSNKVTEKGKDVELRCDPISGHTALYWYRQSLGQGLEFLIYFQGNSAPDKSGLPSDRFSAERTGGSVSTLTIQRTQQEDSAVYLCASRFQVGPQHFGDGTRLSIL.

The sample holds a few counts of this clone. V usage is TRBV7-9 and J usage is TRBJ1-1, with D maybe TRBD1 (6 bases). The V end was cut by 1 base, the J end by 5 bases, with 11 bases between. Per germline, CDR1 SEHNR and CDR2 FQNEAQ (reference sequence). The length of the CDR3 is 14 residues. CDR3 sequence reads: CASSLGGGKTEAFF. As DNA, the CDR3 is TGTGCCAGCAGCTTAGGAGGGGGTAAGACTGAAGCTTTCTTT.

This rearrangement joins TRBV4-2 to TRBJ2-7, with 9 nucleotides matching TRBD2. Germline CDR1 reads LGHNA; CDR2 reads YNFKEQ. V shed 4 bases and J 3 bases; nucleotides not matched to a gene: 10. The CDR3 sequence is 16 residues long. The CDR3 DNA sequence: TGTGCCAGCAGCCTGGATGCCGCTAGCGGGAACTACGAGCAGTACTTC. The encoded protein is CASSLDAASGNYEQYF.

The V call is TRBV6-5, the J call TRBJ1-6, with D perhaps TRBD1 (5 bases). The V end lost 8 bases, the J end lost 0 bases, and 5 bases lay between the germline ends. The germline V gene has CDR1 MNHEY and CDR2 SVGAGI. CDR3 length: 13 amino acids. CDR3 DNA: TGTGCCAGCGGGGGCTCCTATAATTCACCCCTCCACTTT. It specifies CASGGSYNSPLHF.

This clone was observed many times. In DNA, the CDR3 is TGTGCCATCTCCCCAGGGGCAGCAGATACGCAGTATTTT. Its protein product is CAISPGAADTQYF. The rearrangement uses TRBV10-3 and TRBJ2-3; possibly TRBD1 for D (6 bases). V was clipped by 8 bases and J by 4 bases, with 13 bases between them. CDR1 ENHRY and CDR2 SYGVKD come from the germline V gene. The CDR3 runs 13 residues.

This clone was counted only a few times. The genes are TRBV4-1 and TRBJ1-2; perhaps TRBD1 as D (5 bases). Trimming cost V 5 bases and J 4 bases, with 14 bases left between them. The CDR3 contains 14 residues. The germline CDR1 and CDR2 sequences are MGHRA and YSYEKL. For the CDR3, the DNA is TGCGCCAGCAGCTCCACTGGGACCGCCTATGGCTACACCTTC. Translation: CASSSTGTAYGYTF.

The chain is built from TRBV19 and TRBJ2-7; D is unresolved. Germline V gene lookup returns CDR1 LNHDA and CDR2 SQIVND (reference sequence). The V end was cut by 2 bases, the J end by 2 bases, with 10 bases between. This CDR3 is built from 14 residues. The CDR3 reads CASSITRGTYEQYF. The CDR3 DNA reads TGTGCCAGTAGTATAACGAGAGGCACCTACGAGCAGTACTTC.

The V and J genes are TRBV7-8 and TRBJ2-1; 8 bases map to TRBD1. CDR1 is SGHVS, CDR2 FQNEAQ, per germline. Unmatched junction bases numbered 8, after V lost 5 bases and J lost 8 bases. This CDR3 contains 14 residues. CDR3 residues: CASSLSPGGDEQFF. The CDR3 nucleotides read TGTGCCAGCAGCCTTAGCCCAGGGGGCGATGAGCAGTTCTTC.

The CDR3 is CATTSGGAGNEQFF. The CDR3 bases are TGCGCCACCACCAGCGGGGGGGCCGGGAATGAGCAGTTCTTC. V gene TRBV5-1 combines with J gene TRBJ2-1; TRBD2 agrees at 10 bases. In germline, CDR1 is SGHRS, CDR2 YFSETQ. V trimming: 9 bases; J trimming: 7 bases; junction bases outside the gene matches: 10. This CDR3 spans 14 amino acids.

This clone was seen a handful of times. The chain recombines TRBV5-1 with TRBJ2-3; 8 nucleotides match TRBD2. CDR3 length: 16 residues. Germline V gene sequence: CDR1 SGHRS, CDR2 YFSETQ. Trimming cost V 3 bases and J 0 bases; bases outside gene matches: 6. The CDR3 protein is CASSSIAGTSTDTQYF. Here the CDR3 DNA reads TGCGCCAGCAGCTCAATAGCGGGGACCAGCACAGATACGCAGTATTTT. The variable domain in full, with the rest retrieved from reference TRBV5-1 and TRBJ2-3, is KAGVTQTPRYLIKTRGQQVTLSCSPISGHRSVSWYQQTPGQGLQFLFEYFSETQRNKGNFPGRFSGRQFSNSRSEMNVSTLELGDSALYLCASSSIAGTSTDTQYFGPGTRLTVL.

This chain joins TRBV30 and TRBJ1-2, with D tentatively TRBD1 (5 bases). Trimming stripped 7 bases from V and 8 bases from J, with 23 bases between. Germline V gene sequence: CDR1 GTSNPN, CDR2 SVGIG (reference sequence). This CDR3 is 14 amino acids long. CDR3 bases: TGTGCCTTAACGCGGGCAGGGTATGAGGGCGGCTACACCTTC. Translation: CALTRAGYEGGYTF.

Only a few counts were recorded for this clone. The V call is TRBV29-1, the J call TRBJ1-5; weak D call: TRBD1 (5 bases). The CDR3 spans 14 residues. Germline CDR1 reads SQVTM; CDR2 reads ANQGSEA. V shed 6 bases and J shed 4 bases, with 16 bases lying between them. This CDR3 is CSVVTGTANQPQHF. In DNA form, the CDR3 reads TGCAGCGTCGTTACCGGGACGGCAAATCAGCCCCAGCATTTT. Full variable domain (remainder filled in from reference TRBV29-1 and TRBJ1-5): SAVISQKPSRDICQRGTSLTIQCQVDSQVTMMFWYRQQPGQSLTLIATANQGSEATYESGFVIDKFPISRPNLTFSTLTVSNMSPEDSSIYLCSVVTGTANQPQHFGDGTRLSIL.

A single count supports this clone. V gene TRBV30 combines with J gene TRBJ1-1, with TRBD1 matching over 8 bases. The CDR3 extends over 14 amino acids. Germline V lookup: CDR1 GTSNPN, CDR2 SVGIG (reference sequence). V shed 0 bases, J shed 1 base, and the junction held 1 base outside the gene matches. The CDR3 is CAWSVQGGNTEAFF. In DNA form, the CDR3 reads TGTGCCTGGAGTGTACAGGGGGGGAACACTGAAGCTTTCTTT.

This clone was seen only a few times. The rearrangement joins TRBV6-6 to TRBJ2-6; TRBD1 aligns across 7 bases. The CDR3 has 15 residues. The germline V gene has CDR1 MNHNY and CDR2 SVGAGI (reference sequence). The V gene end was trimmed by 5 bases and the J gene end by 1 base; junction bases not matched to a gene: 2. The DNA of the CDR3 is TGTGCCAGCAGTCAACAGGGGTCTGGGGCCAACGTCCTGACTTTC. Translation: CASSQQGSGANVLTF.

The chain is built from TRBV30 and TRBJ1-1; D is perhaps TRBD1 (5 bases). The germline V and J ends were trimmed by 2 bases and 11 bases, with 12 bases remaining between them. CDR1 is GTSNPN and CDR2 is SVGIG in the germline V gene (reference sequence). The CDR3 loop spans 11 amino acids. The CDR3 loop is CAWSSRTHAFF. The CDR3 region has the DNA TGTGCCTGGAGTTCCCGGACACACGCTTTCTTT.

J is TRBJ2-3 and V is TRBV29-1; 7 nucleotides line up with TRBD1. This CDR3 region has 14 residues. Unmatched junction bases numbered 9, after V lost 8 bases and J lost 1 base. CDR1 SQVTM and CDR2 ANQGSEA come from the germline V gene. The CDR3: CSLNRGSGTDTQYF. CDR3 nucleotides: TGCAGCTTAAACAGGGGATCGGGCACAGATACGCAGTATTTT.

This clone has just one count. The chain has TRBV5-1 and TRBJ2-1, with D tentatively TRBD2 (6 bases). CDR3 length: 13 amino acids. V lost 7 bases and J 4 bases, leaving 12 bases between the germline ends. The germline CDR1 and CDR2 sequences are SGHRS and YFSETQ. The CDR3 sequence: CASGVEGYNEQFF. The CDR3 bases are TGCGCCAGCGGGGTGGAGGGTTACAATGAGCAGTTCTTC.

This clone was counted only a few times. At the DNA level, this CDR3 is encoded by other sequences in the same sample as well. Here the CDR3 reads CASSPTGFRPTNYGYTF. The DNA of the CDR3 is TGTGCCAGCAGTCCGACAGGGTTTAGGCCTACTAACTATGGCTACACCTTC. The chain uses TRBV27 and TRBJ1-2; 7 bases map to TRBD1. V lost 5 bases and J lost 0; bases outside the gene matches: 12. The CDR3 consists of 17 residues. Germline V gives CDR1 MNHEY, CDR2 SMNVEV (reference sequence).

This chain uses TRBV14 with TRBJ2-3; D may correspond to TRBD1 or TRBD2 (6 bases each). The CDR3 is 14 amino acids. Germline V gives CDR1 SGHDN, CDR2 FVKESK. V lost 0 bases to trimming and J lost 7 bases, with 11 bases between them. The CDR3 spells CASSQEWGAYTQYF. CDR3 bases: TGTGCCAGCAGCCAAGAGTGGGGGGCCTATACGCAGTATTTT.

A few counts support this clone. J is TRBJ2-5 and V is TRBV5-1, with 9 bases aligning to TRBD2. The CDR3 totals 15 residues. Germline-derived CDR1 and CDR2 are SGHRS and YFSETQ. Trimming cost V 4 bases and J 4 bases; bases outside gene matches: 8. The DNA of the CDR3 is TGCGCCAGCAGCCGTGGGACTAGCTTTCGAGAGACCCAGTACTTC. Translated: CASSRGTSFRETQYF.